The 9 T cell receptor beta chains below were found in one sample sequenced in a study of blood T cells in healthy people across ages. Primed by a sample-barcoded 5' primer and a J-beta primer mix, a second PCR proceeded for roughly 7 to 11 cycles. TCRdb used MiXCR to reprocess the 5' RACE reads, holding one entry per CDR3 protein. The data contain 800,000 to 1,000,000 distinct CDR3 sequences, 40% to 60% of them singletons. The sequencing sample was made of blood. Receptors originate from a man between 25 and 39 years old in good health.

The table lists this clonotype with a few counts. The chain has TRBV5-1 and TRBJ1-4; 10 bases are shared with TRBD1. V shed 4 bases, J shed 5 bases, and the junction held 5 bases outside the gene matches. CDR3 length: 15 amino acids. Germline V CDR1 and CDR2: SGHRS, YFSETQ. The CDR3 DNA sequence: TGCGCCAGCAGCCAGCGACAGGGGGCGAATGAAAAACTGTTTTTT. As protein: CASSQRQGANEKLFF.

This chain joins TRBV20-1 and TRBJ1-2, with D unclear. From germline, CDR1 is DFQATT and CDR2 SNEGSKA (reference sequence). Trimming shortened V by 5 bases and J by 5 bases, and 15 bases separated the two germline ends. The CDR3 loop spans 13 amino acids. The DNA for the CDR3 is TGCAGTGCTCGACCGGGAGAGGGATATGGCTACACCTTC. The encoded protein is CSARPGEGYGYTF.

The CDR3 nucleotides are TGCGCCAGCAGCCAAGTCTCCCAGGCCTCCTTTGGCTACACCTTC. Translated, it gives CASSQVSQASFGYTF. The chain carries TRBV4-1 and TRBJ1-2; D remains unclear. CDR1 and CDR2 (germline): MGHRA, YSYEKL. The CDR3 sequence is 15 residues long. V was trimmed by 1 base and J by 7 bases, leaving 16 bases between them.

The V and J genes are TRBV9 and TRBJ1-1; D is perhaps TRBD1 (6 bases). Trimming took 0 bases from V and 10 from J, leaving 22 bases between them. The V gene's germline CDR1 is SGDLS and CDR2 YYNGEE. CDR3 length equals 16 residues. The CDR3 protein is CASSVDPGRDGGGAFF. For the CDR3, the DNA is TGTGCCAGCAGCGTAGACCCAGGAAGGGACGGAGGGGGAGCTTTCTTT.

CDR3 region: CSVRLHGTGEETQYF. DNA for the CDR3: TGCAGCGTTCGACTTCACGGGACAGGTGAAGAGACCCAGTACTTC. The genes are TRBV29-1 and TRBJ2-5; 8 bases fit TRBD1. V shed 5 bases, J shed 3 bases, and the junction held 11 bases outside the gene matches. The V gene's germline CDR1 is SQVTM and CDR2 ANQGSEA. The length of the CDR3 is 15 residues.

This chain links TRBV30 with TRBJ1-5; 10 bases match TRBD1. The germline CDR1 and CDR2 sequences are GTSNPN and SVGIG (reference sequence). J lost 1 base, V lost 2 bases, and 2 bases had no gene match. This CDR3 spans 15 amino acids. The CDR3 reads CAWSPGQGSNQPQHF. The CDR3 coding sequence is TGTGCCTGGAGTCCGGGACAGGGGAGCAATCAGCCCCAGCATTTT.

Here the CDR3 reads CASSLGWDRGRVISYEQYF. DNA for the CDR3: TGCGCCAGCAGCTTGGGATGGGACAGGGGGCGTGTTATTTCCTACGAGCAGTACTTC. The chain combines TRBV5-1 with TRBJ2-7, with 12 nucleotides matching TRBD1. The junction had 11 bases not matched to a gene; V was cut back by 0 bases and J by 1 base. The CDR3 is 19 amino acids. The V gene's germline CDR1 is SGHRS and CDR2 YFSETQ. Based on the CDR3 plus reference TRBV5-1 and TRBJ2-7, the full variable domain is KAGVTQTPRYLIKTRGQQVTLSCSPISGHRSVSWYQQTPGQGLQFLFEYFSETQRNKGNFPGRFSGRQFSNSRSEMNVSTLELGDSALYLCASSLGWDRGRVISYEQYFGPGTRLTVT.

V usage is TRBV9 and J usage is TRBJ2-5; TRBD1 agrees at 8 bases. Germline V gene sequence: CDR1 SGDLS, CDR2 YYNGEE. CDR3 size: 15 residues. Unmatched junction bases numbered 8, after V lost 4 bases and J lost 3 bases. CDR3 in amino acids: CASSPIQTGEETQYF. The CDR3 DNA reads as TGTGCCAGCAGCCCGATCCAGACAGGGGAAGAGACCCAGTACTTC.

The J gene is TRBJ1-1, the V gene TRBV7-9, with 9 bases fitting TRBD1. Germline V lookup: CDR1 SEHNR, CDR2 FQNEAQ (reference sequence). The CDR3 has 15 residues. V was pared by 4 bases and J by 4 bases, with 7 bases of the junction left unmatched. This CDR3 is CASSSRQGETTEAFF. CDR3 sequence (DNA): TGTGCCAGCAGCTCTCGACAGGGGGAGACCACTGAAGCTTTCTTT.